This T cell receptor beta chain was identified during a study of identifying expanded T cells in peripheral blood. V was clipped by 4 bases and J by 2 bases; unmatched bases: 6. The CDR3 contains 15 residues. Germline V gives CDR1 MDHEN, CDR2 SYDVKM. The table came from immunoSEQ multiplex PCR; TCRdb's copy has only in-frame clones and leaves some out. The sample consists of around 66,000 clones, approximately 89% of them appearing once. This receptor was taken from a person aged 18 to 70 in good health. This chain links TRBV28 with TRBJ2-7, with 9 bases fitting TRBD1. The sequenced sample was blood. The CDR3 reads CASSSRGQGPYEQYF. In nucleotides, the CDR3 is TGTGCCAGCAGTTCCCGCGGACAGGGGCCCTACGAGCAGTACTTC.